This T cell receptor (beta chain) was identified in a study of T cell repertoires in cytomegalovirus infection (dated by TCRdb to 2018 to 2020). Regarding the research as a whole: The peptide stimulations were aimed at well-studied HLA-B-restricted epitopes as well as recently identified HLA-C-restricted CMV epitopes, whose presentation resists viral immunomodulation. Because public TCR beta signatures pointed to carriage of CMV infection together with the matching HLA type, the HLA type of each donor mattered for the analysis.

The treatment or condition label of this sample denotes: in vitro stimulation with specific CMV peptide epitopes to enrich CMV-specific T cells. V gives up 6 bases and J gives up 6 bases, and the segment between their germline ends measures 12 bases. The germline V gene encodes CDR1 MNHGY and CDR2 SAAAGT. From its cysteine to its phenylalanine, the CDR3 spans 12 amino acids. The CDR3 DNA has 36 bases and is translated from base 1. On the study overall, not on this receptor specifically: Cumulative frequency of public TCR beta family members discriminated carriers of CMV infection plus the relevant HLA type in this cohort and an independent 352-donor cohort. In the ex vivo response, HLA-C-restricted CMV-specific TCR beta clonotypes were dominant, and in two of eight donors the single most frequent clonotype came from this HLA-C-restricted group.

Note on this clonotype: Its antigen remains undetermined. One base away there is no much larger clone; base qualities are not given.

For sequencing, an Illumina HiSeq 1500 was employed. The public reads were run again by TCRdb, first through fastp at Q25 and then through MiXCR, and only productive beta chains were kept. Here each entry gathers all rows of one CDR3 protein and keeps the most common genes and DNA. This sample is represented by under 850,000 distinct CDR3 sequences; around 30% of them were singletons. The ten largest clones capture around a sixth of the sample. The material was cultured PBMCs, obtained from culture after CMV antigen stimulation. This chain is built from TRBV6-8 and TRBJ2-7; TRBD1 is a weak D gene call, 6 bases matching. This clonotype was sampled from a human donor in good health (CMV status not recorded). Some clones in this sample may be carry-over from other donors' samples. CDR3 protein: CASSTRGSEQYF. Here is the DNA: TGTGCCAGCAGCACCAGGGGCAGCGAGCAGTACTTC.